The source of this T cell receptor (beta chain) is a study of T cells in Graves' hyperthyroidism and ophthalmopathy. Authors of the study amplified TCR beta CDR3 regions from RNA transcripts. First-round RT-PCR of the TCR CDR3 relied on the HTBI primer set. Each CDR3 protein gets one entry after TCRdb re-called the multiplex PCR reads with MiXCR. This repertoire shows around 500,000 distinct CDR3 sequences, approximately 15% found once; its top ten account for less than 20%. Findings and caveats of the study: Ophthalmopathy was distinguished from stable hyperthyroidism by 13 V-J signatures.

V was pared by 1 base and J by 8 bases, with 11 bases between. CDR3 length equals 14 residues. Germline V gene lookup returns CDR1 KGHSH and CDR2 LQKENI. This clonotype was recorded many times. Its antigen is still unknown. What was sequenced was blood. The chain joins TRBV18 to TRBJ2-2; D ambiguous. The origin of this receptor is a woman under 30 with Graves' hyperthyroidism. Written as DNA, the CDR3 is TGTGCCAGCTCACCACGAGACGGGCATGGGGAGCTGTTTTTT. Its translation: CASSPRDGHGELFF.